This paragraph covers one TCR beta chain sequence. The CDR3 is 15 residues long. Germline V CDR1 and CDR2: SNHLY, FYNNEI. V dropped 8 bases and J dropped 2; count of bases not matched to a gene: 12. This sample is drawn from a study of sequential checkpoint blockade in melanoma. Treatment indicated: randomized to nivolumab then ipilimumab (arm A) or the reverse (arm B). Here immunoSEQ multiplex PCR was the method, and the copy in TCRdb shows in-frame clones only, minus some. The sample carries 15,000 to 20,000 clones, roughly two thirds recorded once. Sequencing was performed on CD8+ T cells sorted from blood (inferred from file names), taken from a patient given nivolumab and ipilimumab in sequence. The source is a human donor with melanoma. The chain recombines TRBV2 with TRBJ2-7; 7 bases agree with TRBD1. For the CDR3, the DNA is TGTGCCAGCCTAGCAACGGACAGGCGGCCCTACGAGCAGTACTTC. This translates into CASLATDRRPYEQYF.